This TCR beta chain originates from a study of blood T cell repertoires in COVID-19. At the level of the study: There were acute and convalescent COVID-19 samples, and they came from the United States, Italy and Spain.

Germline V gene lookup returns CDR1 MNHEY and CDR2 SMNVEV (reference sequence). CDR3 length: 15 residues. Trimming removed 6 bases from V and 4 bases from J, with 19 bases in between. Sequenced by immunoSEQ multiplex PCR; TCRdb stores in-frame clones only, minus some. The data show some 200,000 clones, over 60% seen once. This clone was found once. What was sequenced was peripheral blood. This chain connects TRBV27 to TRBJ2-7, with D hard to call. This receptor was identified in a woman aged 70-85 years with acute or convalescent COVID-19. The CDR3 protein is CASSPGLGPLYEQYF. The CDR3 nucleotides read TGTGCCAGCAGCCCCGGTCTGGGCCCCCTATACGAGCAGTACTTC.